The 29 T cell receptor beta chains in this list originate from one sample, sequenced in a study of cytomegalovirus exposure and HLA in healthy donors. The PCR employed 60 Vbeta primers together with 13 Jbeta primers. The assay was immunoSEQ multiplex PCR, and TCRdb's table has in-frame clones only and misses some. Here the sample spans 100,000 or so clones, roughly 83% being singletons. Sequencing was carried out using PBMCs. The receptor set was obtained from a female donor in good health and CMV-seropositive.

Here the CDR3 reads CASSGTLYGYTF. Written as DNA, the CDR3 is TGTGCCAGTAGTGGGACACTTTATGGCTACACCTTC. This sequence joins TRBV19 and TRBJ1-2, with D perhaps TRBD1 (6 bases). Germline values: CDR1 LNHDA, CDR2 SQIVND (reference sequence). V lost 5 bases and J 5 bases, leaving 9 bases between the germline ends. This CDR3 comprises 12 residues. The entire variable domain, with the rest obtained from reference TRBV19 and TRBJ1-2, is as follows: DGGITQSPKYLFRKEGQNVTLSCEQNLNHDAMYWYRQDPGQGLRLIYYSQIVNDFQKGDIAEGYSVSREKKESFPLTVTSAQKNPTAFYLCASSGTLYGYTFGSGTRLTVV.

The chain recombines TRBV11-2 with TRBJ2-3; TRBD1 agrees at 8 bases. This CDR3 region has 18 residues. Germline-derived CDR1 and CDR2 are SGHAT and FQNNGV. After removal of 0 bases from V and 2 bases from J, the junction contained 10 bases not matched to a gene. The DNA for the CDR3 is TGTGCCAGCAGCTTAGAATTATCCGGGACAGGCAACACAGATACGCAGTATTTT. Its protein is CASSLELSGTGNTDTQYF.

The J gene is TRBJ2-1, the V gene TRBV30; D not resolved. CDR3 size: 13 residues. With 3 bases removed from V and 4 bases from J, the gap between germline ends came to 10 bases. The germline V gene has CDR1 GTSNPN and CDR2 SVGIG (reference sequence). CDR3 sequence (DNA): TGTGCCTGGAGCCTACAGATTTACAATGAGCAGTTCTTC. Amino acids: CAWSLQIYNEQFF.

The rearrangement uses TRBV9 and TRBJ2-7; 15 bases are a match to TRBD2. This CDR3 spans 18 amino acids. V was clipped by 4 bases and J by 0 bases; unmatched bases: 8. The germline V gene has CDR1 SGDLS and CDR2 YYNGEE. In nucleotides, the CDR3 is TGTGCCAGCAGCTTAGGGACTAGCGGGAGGCAAACCTCCTACGAGCAGTACTTC. This encodes CASSLGTSGRQTSYEQYF.

The V gene is TRBV6-5, the J gene TRBJ2-7; D possibly corresponds to TRBD1 (5 bases). The V end was cut by 0 bases, the J end by 2 bases, with 8 bases between. The CDR3 consists of 14 residues. Germline V lookup: CDR1 MNHEY, CDR2 SVGAGI. The CDR3 here is CASSYSGRAYEQYF. The CDR3 nucleotides are TGTGCCAGCAGTTACTCCGGCAGGGCCTACGAGCAGTACTTC.

The chain combines TRBV6-1 with TRBJ1-2, with a tentative D call TRBD1 (6 bases). Per germline, CDR1 MNHNS and CDR2 SASEGT. CDR3 length: 13 amino acids. The V end was cut by 9 bases, the J end by 2 bases, with 13 bases between. This CDR3 reads CASRGQQNYGYTF. In DNA, the CDR3 is TGTGCCAGTCGCGGACAGCAAAACTATGGCTACACCTTC.

This chain links TRBV12-2 with TRBJ2-7; whether TRBD1, the table's D call, matches the DNA was not checked. TRBV12-2 is noted as a pseudogene. This CDR3 contains 15 residues. This chain's CDR3 is CASRLAQQGAHEQYF. For the CDR3, the DNA is TGTGCAAGTCGCTTAGCGCAACAGGGGGCCCACGAGCAGTACTTC.

This clone came up a few times. The CDR3 spells CASSLGGVPSPLHF. The CDR3 region has the DNA TGTGCCAGCAGCTTAGGGGGGGTACCGTCACCCCTCCACTTT. The rearrangement joins TRBV7-9 to TRBJ1-6; weak D call: TRBD1 (5 bases). The V and J ends lost 1 base and 10 bases respectively, with 11 bases between them. Germline CDR1 and CDR2: SEHNR and FQNEAQ (reference sequence). The CDR3 sequence is 14 residues long.

This CDR3 is CASSPPTGEVLMNTEAFF. In DNA, the CDR3 is TGCGCCAGCAGTCCTCCGACAGGGGAGGTGCTTATGAACACTGAAGCTTTCTTT. The V gene is TRBV23-1, the J gene TRBJ1-1; TRBD1 aligns across 8 bases. TRBV23-1 is labeled an ORF, and its function is uncertain. V lost 4 bases and J lost 0; bases outside the gene matches: 13. The CDR3 has 18 amino acids.

The chain combines TRBV6-5 with TRBJ2-2; TRBD1 matches 7 bases. The CDR3 runs 13 residues. Germline CDR1 and CDR2: MNHEY and SVGAGI. V lost 10 bases, J lost 1 base, and 3 bases stayed unmatched. The CDR3 sequence: CAIQGRNTGELFF. CDR3 nucleotides: TGTGCCATACAGGGGCGGAACACCGGGGAGCTGTTTTTT.

With regard to this clone: The junction differs from germline at one of its ends, possibly a read error. The rearrangement joins TRBV6-1 to TRBJ2-3; TRBD2 aligns across 7 bases. Germline V gene data show CDR1 as MNHNS and CDR2 as SASEGT. This CDR3 has 11 residues. The CDR3 spells CSGRAEDTQYF. The CDR3 nucleotides are TGCTCGGGGAGGGCCGAAGATACGCAGTATTTT.

The chain carries TRBV7-9 and TRBJ2-1, with D unclear. Trimming removed 2 bases from V and 2 bases from J, with 13 bases in between. Per the germline V gene, CDR1 is SEHNR and CDR2 is FQNEAQ (reference sequence). CDR3 length equals 16 residues. The CDR3 bases are TGTGCCAGCAGCTTATTACCGCAGGTTACCTACAATGAGCAGTTCTTC. Its translation is CASSLLPQVTYNEQFF.

V is TRBV5-8 and J is TRBJ2-3, with D possibly being TRBD2 (6 bases). The germline gives CDR1 SGHTS, CDR2 YDEGEE. Trimming removed 8 bases from V and 8 bases from J, with 27 bases in between. CDR3 length: 16 amino acids. The CDR3 is CARGLLDLATTTTQYF. The CDR3 nucleotides read TGTGCCAGGGGACTTCTGGACTTAGCCACGACGACTACGCAGTATTTT.

The chain has TRBV5-4 and TRBJ2-3; the match to TRBD1 covers 8 bases. After removal of 1 base from V and 5 bases from J, the junction contained 3 bases not matched to a gene. This CDR3 has 14 amino acids. Germline CDR1 SGHNT, CDR2 YYREEE (reference sequence). In DNA form, the CDR3 reads TGTGCCAGCAGCTTGAGGACAGGGTTAGATACGCAGTATTTT. It codes for CASSLRTGLDTQYF. Full variable domain (remainder filled in from reference TRBV5-4 and TRBJ2-3): ETGVTQSPTHLIKTRGQQVTLRCSSQSGHNTVSWYQQALGQGPQFIFQYYREEENGRGNFPPRFSGLQFPNYSSELNVNALELDDSALYLCASSLRTGLDTQYFGPGTRLTVL.

The V gene is TRBV2, the J gene TRBJ2-5; tentatively, D is TRBD1 (6 bases). Looked up from germline, CDR1 is SNHLY and CDR2 is FYNNEI. CDR3 length equals 15 residues. The germline V and J ends were trimmed by 5 bases and 5 bases, with 18 bases remaining between them. In DNA, the CDR3 is TGTGCCAGCAGTAGAGACCAGACAGGTGGGGAGACCCAGTACTTC. Protein product: CASSRDQTGGETQYF. The whole variable domain, filled in from reference TRBV2 and TRBJ2-5, reads EPEVTQTPSHQVTQMGQEVILRCVPISNHLYFYWYRQILGQKVEFLVSFYNNEISEKSEIFDDQFSVERPDGSNFTLKIRSTKLEDSAMYFCASSRDQTGGETQYFGPGTRLLVL.

V usage is TRBV12-5 and J usage is TRBJ1-1; 8 nucleotides agree with TRBD1. This CDR3 is 17 amino acids long. The V and J ends lost 4 bases and 3 bases, in that order; junction bases with no gene match: 13. Looked up from germline, CDR1 is LGHNT and CDR2 is FRNRAP. The CDR3 DNA sequence: TGTGCTAGTGGTTCAGGACAGGGTCCCGACCCGGACACTGAAGCTTTCTTT. Protein product: CASGSGQGPDPDTEAFF.

The V and J genes are TRBV5-1 and TRBJ2-1; TRBD2 matches at 9 bases. The V gene end was trimmed by 2 bases and the J gene end by 2 bases; junction bases not matched to a gene: 8. Looked up from germline, CDR1 is SGHRS and CDR2 is YFSETQ. CDR3 length equals 17 residues. This CDR3 is CASSFPLAGGTYNEQFF. DNA for the CDR3: TGCGCCAGCAGCTTCCCTTTGGCGGGAGGGACCTACAATGAGCAGTTCTTC.

The count of this clone is one. The CDR3 reads CASSLERYSGNTIYF. CDR3 nucleotides: TGTGCCAGCAGCTTAGAGAGGTACTCTGGAAACACCATATATTTT. The chain couples TRBV11-1 to TRBJ1-3, with D unclear. CDR3 size: 15 residues. Germline CDR1 reads SGHAT; CDR2 reads FQDESV (reference sequence). V lost 1 base and J 0 bases, leaving 7 bases between the germline ends.

This sequence joins TRBV27 and TRBJ2-5; 12 bases are shared with TRBD2. CDR3 length: 18 residues. CDR1 and CDR2 (germline): MNHEY, SMNVEV (reference sequence). Trimming removed 6 bases from V and 4 bases from J; junction bases left unmatched: 15. The CDR3, as DNA: TGTGCCAGCAGCCGGGGGCTAGCGGGGGGGCCAGGGTTAGAGACCCAGTACTTC. Its protein is CASSRGLAGGPGLETQYF.

The chain links TRBV7-9 to TRBJ2-1, with 7 bases identical to TRBD2. The CDR3 consists of 14 residues. The J segment lost 8 bases and the V segment lost 2 bases, leaving 6 bases of the junction unmatched. Germline V gives CDR1 SEHNR, CDR2 FQNEAQ (reference sequence). CDR3 in amino acids: CASSLPAGYDEQFF. As DNA, the CDR3 is TGTGCCAGCAGCTTACCAGCGGGATACGATGAGCAGTTCTTC. The variable domain in full, with the rest retrieved from reference TRBV7-9 and TRBJ2-1, is DTGVSQNPRHKITKRGQNVTFRCDPISEHNRLYWYRQTLGQGPEFLTYFQNEAQLEKSRLLSDRFSAERPKGSFSTLEIQRTEQGDSAMYLCASSLPAGYDEQFFGPGTRLTVL.

The chain has TRBV5-4 and TRBJ1-2, with TRBD1 as a possible D gene (6 bases). The germline V gene encodes CDR1 SGHNT and CDR2 YYREEE (reference sequence). Trimming removed 5 bases at V and 5 bases at J, with 16 bases between. The length of the CDR3 is 14 residues. The CDR3: CASRDGTSPYGYTF. The CDR3 region has the DNA TGTGCCAGCAGAGACGGGACATCCCCTTATGGCTACACCTTC.

The V gene is TRBV6-1, the J gene TRBJ2-5, with TRBD2 as a possible D gene (6 bases). The DNA end favors TRBJ2-7, so the J call may be wrong. From germline, CDR1 is MNHNS and CDR2 SASEGT. This CDR3 comprises 15 residues. Written as DNA, the CDR3 is TGTGCCAGCAGCTCAGGAGGGGCGGGGCACTACGAGCAGTACTTC. Protein sequence: CASSSGGAGHYEQYF.

This clone was seen just once. J is TRBJ1-2 and V is TRBV19; TRBD1 matches at 8 bases. Germline CDR1 reads LNHDA; CDR2 reads SQIVND (reference sequence). The CDR3 sequence is 13 residues long. V lost 5 bases and J lost 6; bases outside the gene matches: 5. The CDR3 protein is CASSPTGGHGYTF. The CDR3, as DNA: TGTGCCAGTAGTCCAACAGGGGGGCATGGCTACACCTTC.

The chain combines TRBV4-3 with TRBJ1-3; possible D gene TRBD1, 6 bases. The CDR3 is 16 residues long. From germline, CDR1 is LGHNA and CDR2 YSLEER. Trimming took off 1 base at V and 0 bases at J, with 10 bases between the two ends. In DNA, the CDR3 is TGCGCCAGCAGCCAAGGTTGGACAGTCTCTGGAAACACCATATATTTT. It is translated as CASSQGWTVSGNTIYF.

This chain connects TRBV11-3 to TRBJ2-3; 9 bases map to TRBD2. CDR1 and CDR2 (germline): SGHNT, YENEEA. The CDR3 is 14 residues long. V shed 1 base and J 6 bases; nucleotides not matched to a gene: 2. The DNA for the CDR3 is TGTGCCAGCAGCTTAGCTAGCGGGGAGGATACGCAGTATTTT. It codes for CASSLASGEDTQYF.

A few counts support this clone. The chain uses TRBV6-1 and TRBJ1-1, with a tentative D call TRBD1 (6 bases). The V end was cut by 5 bases, the J end by 1 base, with 14 bases between. Germline CDR1 is MNHNS and CDR2 is SASEGT. The CDR3 runs 15 residues. The CDR3 sequence is CASSLHRVGNTEAFF. The DNA of the CDR3 is TGTGCCAGCAGTTTGCACAGGGTGGGGAACACTGAAGCTTTCTTT.

Concerning this clone itself: At one boundary the junction diverges from the germline segment, which might be a read error. The chain recombines TRBV7-9 with TRBJ1-6; 7 bases agree with TRBD1. This CDR3 region has 12 residues. Germline loops: CDR1 SEHNR, CDR2 FQNEAQ (reference sequence). The CDR3 DNA follows: TGTTCCAGCAGCTTAGGGGGCTCACCCCTCCACTTT. Translated, it gives CSSSLGGSPLHF. Complete variable domain (other parts from reference TRBV7-9 and TRBJ1-6): DTGVSQNPRHKITKRGQNVTFRCDPISEHNRLYWYRQTLGQGPEFLTYFQNEAQLEKSRLLSDRFSAERPKGSFSTLEIQRTEQGDSAMYLCSSSLGGSPLHFGNGTRLTVT.

This clone was counted only a few times. The chain is built from TRBV10-1 and TRBJ1-1, with D possibly TRBD1 on 6 matching bases. CDR1 and CDR2 from the germline V gene are WNHNN and SYGVQD (reference sequence). Trimming took 4 bases from V and 4 from J, leaving 10 bases between them. This CDR3 has 13 residues. The CDR3 DNA reads as TGCGCCAGCAGTGCGGGGACACCCACTGAAGCTTTCTTT. Its protein product is CASSAGTPTEAFF.

The chain has TRBV5-1 and TRBJ1-5, with D hard to call. The CDR3 is 14 residues long. In germline, CDR1 is SGHRS, CDR2 YFSETQ. V was shortened by 0 bases and J by 4 bases, with 8 bases between the two germline ends. In nucleotides, the CDR3 is TGCGCCAGCAGCTTGGAGCCGGGAAATCAGCCCCAGCATTTT. Encoded protein: CASSLEPGNQPQHF.